This TCR beta chain was documented in a study of technical replicates of blood from a few donors. CDR1 and CDR2 (germline): SGHKS, YYEKEE (reference sequence). Between the trimmed V and J ends, which lost 4 bases and 8 bases, there was a span of 12 bases. The CDR3 is made up of 13 amino acids. The data were produced by immunoSEQ multiplex PCR, yet TCRdb's version contains in-frame clones alone and is incomplete. The sample yields 60,000 or so clones, roughly 97% seen once. The sample consisted of T cells isolated from PBMCs. The J gene is TRBJ2-2, the V gene TRBV5-5; possible D gene TRBD1, 5 bases. This sequence was found in a human donor in good health. The CDR3 nucleotides are TGTGCCAGCAGCGTTGACAGAAAAGGGGAGCTGTTTTTT. This translates into CASSVDRKGELFF.